These 15 T cell receptor beta chains share one sample of origin, sequenced in a study of early T cells in non-severe SARS-CoV-2 infection. TCRdb reanalysed the 5' RACE reads using MiXCR and keeps one entry per CDR3 protein. This sample has roughly 30,000 distinct CDR3 sequences; approximately 5% occur once, and the top ten carry roughly 13%. Material for sequencing was whole blood. These receptors were collected from an adult who was a healthcare worker with PCR-confirmed SARS-CoV-2 infection or an uninfected control (not recorded which).

The chain is built from TRBV6-4 and TRBJ2-1; D is ambiguous. The CDR3 length is 15 residues. The germline V gene has CDR1 MRHNA and CDR2 SNTAGT. Trimming pared 4 bases from V and 3 bases from J, leaving 13 bases between. CDR3: CASSASLADYNEQFF. The CDR3 DNA reads as TGTGCCAGCAGTGCCTCATTGGCGGACTACAATGAGCAGTTCTTC.

This clonotype was seen repeatedly, ten times or more. The chain uses TRBV10-3 and TRBJ2-6; 8 bases fit TRBD1. V trimming: 2 bases; J trimming: 2 bases; junction bases outside the gene matches: 5. The CDR3 contains 17 residues. CDR1 and CDR2 from the germline V gene are ENHRY and SYGVKD. CDR3: CAISEGQGSAGANVLTF. As DNA, the CDR3 is TGTGCCATCAGTGAGGGACAGGGATCGGCTGGGGCCAACGTCCTGACTTTC.

By share of the sample, this clonotype is medium-sized. J is TRBJ1-5 and V is TRBV20-1, with a weak D call TRBD1 (5 bases). This CDR3 comprises 17 residues. The V end was cut by 2 bases, the J end by 3 bases, with 20 bases between. CDR1 is DFQATT, CDR2 SNEGSKA, per germline (reference sequence). The CDR3 DNA is TGCAGTGCTAGACTACTAGGGGAACAGACGAACAATCAGCCCCAGCATTTT. This sequence encodes CSARLLGEQTNNQPQHF.

The chain recombines TRBV2 with TRBJ1-1; D is perhaps TRBD1 (6 bases). V was shortened by 4 bases and J by 6 bases, with 15 bases between the two germline ends. The germline gives CDR1 SNHLY, CDR2 FYNNEI. The CDR3 extends over 14 amino acids. CDR3 DNA sequence: TGTGCCAGCAGTGGTGGGGACATCTCTGCTGAAGCTTTCTTT. This gives the protein CASSGGDISAEAFF.

This clonotype has ten or more counts. The chain couples TRBV6-1 to TRBJ1-1; 7 nucleotides match TRBD1. There are 14 residues in the CDR3. The V gene end was trimmed by 2 bases and the J gene end by 5 bases; junction bases not matched to a gene: 5. CDR1 is MNHNS and CDR2 is SASEGT in the germline V gene. The DNA of the CDR3 is TGTGCCAGCAGTGAATTTGCAGGGGGGACTGAAGCTTTCTTT. It is translated as CASSEFAGGTEAFF.

This clonotype occurred a few times. The gene calls are TRBV6-5 and TRBJ2-7; a weak D match, TRBD1 (6 bases). V shed 6 bases and J shed 2 bases, with 23 bases lying between them. Germline V gene sequence: CDR1 MNHEY, CDR2 SVGAGI. The CDR3 spans 17 residues. The CDR3 sequence: CASRLTPGQLGTYEQYF. As DNA, the CDR3 is TGTGCCAGCAGACTAACCCCAGGACAGTTAGGGACCTACGAGCAGTACTTC.

There are many counts of this clonotype. The J gene is TRBJ2-1, the V gene TRBV5-5; D uncertain. Between the trimmed V and J ends, which lost 0 bases and 4 bases, there was a span of 17 bases. The germline V gene has CDR1 SGHKS and CDR2 YYEKEE (reference sequence). This CDR3 region has 17 residues. CDR3 DNA: TGTGCCAGCAGCTTGGCCCCACTTACTTCATCTTACAATGAGCAGTTCTTC. This sequence encodes CASSLAPLTSSYNEQFF. The full variable domain, rest sourced from reference TRBV5-5 and TRBJ2-1, is DAGVTQSPTHLIKTRGQQVTLRCSPISGHKSVSWYQQVLGQGPQFIFQYYEKEERGRGNFPDRFSARQFPNYSSELNVNALLLGDSALYLCASSLAPLTSSYNEQFFGPGTRLTVL.

This clonotype appeared many times. The chain employs TRBV20-1 and TRBJ1-1, with 8 bases fitting TRBD1. The V and J ends lost 0 bases and 6 bases, in that order; junction bases with no gene match: 9. The CDR3 covers 15 residues. The germline V gene encodes CDR1 DFQATT and CDR2 SNEGSKA (reference sequence). The DNA for the CDR3 is TGCAGTGCTAGAGATGTAGGCAGGGGGCCCTCTGAAGCTTTCTTT. It yields the protein CSARDVGRGPSEAFF.

Worth noting for this clonotype: This may arise from a read error, as a much more abundant clone is one base away. J is TRBJ2-5 and V is TRBV7-6, with 8 bases that match TRBD2. Germline lookup yields CDR1 SGHVS and CDR2 FNYEAQ. There are 14 residues in the CDR3. This CDR3 reads CVSGAGANQETQYF. The CDR3 nucleotides are TGTGTCAGTGGAGCGGGGGCAAACCAAGAGACCCAGTACTTC. The full variable domain, rest sourced from reference TRBV7-6 and TRBJ2-5, is GAGVSQSPRYKVTKRGQDVALRCDPISGHVSLYWYRQALGQGPEFLTYFNYEAQQDKSGLPNDRFSAERPEGSISTLTIQRTEQRDSAMYRCVSGAGANQETQYFGPGTRLLVL.

This clonotype was detected ten times or more. CDR3 protein: CASSVSSFANEQFF. The CDR3 DNA sequence: TGTGCCAGCAGCGTAAGCTCATTCGCTAATGAGCAGTTCTTC. V and J are TRBV9 and TRBJ2-1; D not resolved. In germline, CDR1 is SGDLS, CDR2 YYNGEE. Between the trimmed V and J ends, which lost 1 base and 7 bases, there was a span of 12 bases. The CDR3 spans 14 residues.

There are many counts of this clonotype. This chain joins TRBV6-6 and TRBJ1-2; maybe TRBD1 (5 bases). The CDR3 loop spans 14 amino acids. CDR1 and CDR2 from the germline V gene are MNHNY and SVGAGI (reference sequence). Trimming removed 7 bases from V and 7 bases from J, with 19 bases in between. The CDR3 DNA follows: TGTGCCAGCACGTTCCCCGGGACCGAACCTGGCTACACCTTC. Amino acid sequence: CASTFPGTEPGYTF.

This clonotype is a singleton in its sample. This sequence may be a read error, since a much larger clone differs from it by one base. The V and J genes are TRBV19 and TRBJ1-1, with D maybe TRBD1 (5 bases). Germline CDR1 LNHDA, CDR2 SQIVND (reference sequence). CDR3 length: 15 residues. Trimming took off 5 bases at V and 4 bases at J, with 17 bases between the two ends. In DNA, the CDR3 is TGTGCCAGTAGTGCCCTGTCAGGGATGAGCACTGAAGCTTTCTTT. Protein: CASSALSGMSTEAFF.

This clonotype has at least ten counts. V gene TRBV20-1 combines with J gene TRBJ2-7; 7 nucleotides agree with TRBD1. Trimming removed 5 bases from V and 0 bases from J; junction bases left unmatched: 10. CDR3 length: 15 amino acids. Looked up from germline, CDR1 is DFQATT and CDR2 is SNEGSKA (reference sequence). As DNA, the CDR3 is TGCAGTGCTTACCCCAGGGGGTCCCCCTCCTACGAGCAGTACTTC. This sequence encodes CSAYPRGSPSYEQYF.

This clonotype appeared many times. The chain couples TRBV6-2 or TRBV6-3 to TRBJ2-7; 7 positions match TRBD1. The germline V gene encodes CDR1 MNHEY and CDR2 SVGEGT. The V gene end was trimmed by 0 bases and the J gene end by 3 bases; junction bases not matched to a gene: 2. The CDR3 consists of 14 residues. CDR3 nucleotides: TGTGCCAGCAGTTACTCGGGACAGATCTACGAGCAGTACTTC. Protein product: CASSYSGQIYEQYF.

This clonotype was recorded many times. The chain links TRBV20-1 to TRBJ2-3, with 9 bases lining up with TRBD2. Germline CDR1 is DFQATT and CDR2 is SNEGSKA (reference sequence). CDR3 length: 14 amino acids. V shed 7 bases and J 2 bases; nucleotides not matched to a gene: 7. This CDR3 reads CSVQRGAVTDTQYF. In DNA, the CDR3 is TGCAGTGTTCAGCGGGGGGCCGTCACAGATACGCAGTATTTT.